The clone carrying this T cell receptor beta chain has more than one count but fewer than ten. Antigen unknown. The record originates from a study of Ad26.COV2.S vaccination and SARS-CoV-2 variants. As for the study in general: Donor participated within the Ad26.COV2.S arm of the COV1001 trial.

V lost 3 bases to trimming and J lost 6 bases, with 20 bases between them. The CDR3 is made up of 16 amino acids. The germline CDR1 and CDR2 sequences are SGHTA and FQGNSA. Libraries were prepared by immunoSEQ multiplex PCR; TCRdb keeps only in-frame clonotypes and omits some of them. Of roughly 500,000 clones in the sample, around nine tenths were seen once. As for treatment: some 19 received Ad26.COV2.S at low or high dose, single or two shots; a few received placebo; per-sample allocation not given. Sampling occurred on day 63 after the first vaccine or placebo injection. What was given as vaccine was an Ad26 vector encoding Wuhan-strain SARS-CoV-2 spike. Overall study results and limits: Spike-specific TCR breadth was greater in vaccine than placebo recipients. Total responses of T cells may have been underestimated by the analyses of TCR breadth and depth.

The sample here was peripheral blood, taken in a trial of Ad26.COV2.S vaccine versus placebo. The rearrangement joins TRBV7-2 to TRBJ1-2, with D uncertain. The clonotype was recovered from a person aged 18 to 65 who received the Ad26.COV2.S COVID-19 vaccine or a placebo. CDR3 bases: TGTGCCAGCAGCTTCACCCAAAACGGCAGGAGGGATGGCTACACCTTC. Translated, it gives CASSFTQNGRRDGYTF.